The rows below give T cell receptor beta chains drawn from one sample of a study of shared clonotypes between healthy human individuals. Repertoires were generated with immunoSEQ multiplex PCR, while TCRdb's copy carries only in-frame clones and drops some. The sample has 2 million to 2.5 million clones; more than 90% are singletons. Material: naive CD4+ T cells sorted from blood. These receptors came from a man aged 18 to 29 in good health. Each CDR3 is given with its conserved first and last residue. Fields, in order: J gene, V gene, CDR3 length, D gene, clone size, CDR3 protein, CDR3 DNA. A D gene is named only where the DNA matches it firmly. Clone size is stated in some rows and not others, as once, few, many or a class when expanded.

TRBJ1-1 | TRBV18 | 14 | - | once | CASSPSWGNTEAFF | TGTGCCAGCTCACCTTCCTGGGGGAACACTGAAGCTTTCTTT
TRBJ1-1 | TRBV7-2 | 14 | - | - | CASSLQGRFTEAFF | TGTGCCAGCAGCCTTCAGGGTCGATTCACTGAAGCTTTCTTT
TRBJ2-2 | TRBV5-4 | 16 | - | - | CASSLASQGNTGELFF | TGTGCCAGCAGCTTGGCCTCACAGGGTAACACCGGGGAGCTGTTTTTT
TRBJ2-3 | TRBV9 | 14 | - | - | CASSRTASTDTQYF | TGTGCCAGCAGCAGGACCGCTAGCACAGATACGCAGTATTTT
TRBJ2-2 | TRBV5-6 | 15 | TRBD2 | - | CASRTGTTYTGELFF | TGTGCCAGCAGAACCGGGACTACCTACACCGGGGAGCTGTTTTTT
TRBJ2-2 | TRBV4-1 | 16 | TRBD2 | - | CASSLRLAGDTGELFF | TGCGCCAGCAGCTTGCGACTAGCGGGAGATACCGGGGAGCTGTTTTTT
TRBJ2-5 | TRBV2 | 13 | - | - | CASSVGGLETQYF | TGTGCCAGCAGTGTTGGAGGGTTAGAGACCCAGTACTTC
TRBJ1-5 | TRBV6-7 | 15 | - | - | CASSYSRQQNQPQHF | TGTGCCAGCAGTTACTCGAGACAGCAAAATCAGCCCCAGCATTTT
TRBJ1-2 | TRBV15 | 15 | - | - | CATSRDGGHIYGYTF | TGTGCCACCAGCAGAGATGGCGGACACATCTATGGCTACACCTTC
TRBJ1-6 | TRBV9 | 13 | TRBD1 | once | CASSADRGSPLHF | TGTGCCAGCAGCGCCGACAGGGGTTCACCCCTCCACTTT
TRBJ2-5 | TRBV30 | 11 | - | once | CAWSVSETQYF | TGTGCCTGGAGTGTCTCAGAGACCCAGTACTTC
TRBJ1-6 | TRBV2 | 14 | - | - | CASSEYRNNSPLHF | TGTGCCAGCAGTGAATACAGGAACAATTCACCCCTCCACTTT
TRBJ2-4 | TRBV11-3 | 13 | - | - | CASSPSGANIQYF | TGTGCCAGCAGCCCGAGCGGCGCAAACATTCAGTACTTC
TRBJ2-7 | TRBV30 | 12 | - | - | CAWGTNSYEQYF | TGTGCCTGGGGAACTAACTCCTACGAGCAGTACTTC
TRBJ2-1 | TRBV5-1 | 15 | TRBD2 | - | CATWSGTSGMNEQFF | TGCGCCACCTGGTCCGGGACTAGCGGGATGAATGAGCAGTTCTTC
TRBJ1-3 | TRBV14 | 14 | - | - | CASSIGSSGNTIYF | TGTGCCAGCAGCATAGGAAGCTCTGGAAACACCATATATTTT
TRBJ1-5 | TRBV7-2 | 14 | - | - | CASSFAQSLWPQHF | TGTGCCAGCAGCTTTGCGCAGAGCCTTTGGCCCCAGCATTTT
TRBJ1-2 | TRBV10-3 | 18 | - | - | CAISESSGLQGANYGYTF | TGTGCCATCAGTGAGTCAAGTGGTTTACAGGGAGCTAACTATGGCTACACCTTC
TRBJ1-5 | TRBV19 | 16 | TRBD1 | - | CASSRGQGAPTQPQHF | TGTGCCAGTAGTAGGGGACAGGGGGCGCCCACCCAGCCCCAGCATTTT
TRBJ1-2 | TRBV7-6 | 14 | TRBD1 | once | CASSSETGNYGYTF | TGTGCCAGCAGCTCAGAGACAGGGAACTATGGCTACACCTTC
TRBJ1-5 | TRBV28 | 15 | - | - | CASSPAAAGNQPQHF | TGTGCCAGCAGTCCCGCCGCGGCGGGCAATCAGCCCCAGCATTTT
TRBJ2-3 | TRBV18 | 15 | - | - | CASSPTTGRGDTQYF | TGTGCCAGCTCACCAACGACAGGTCGGGGAGATACGCAGTATTTT
TRBJ2-7 | TRBV28 | 14 | - | once | CASSSEAPSYEQYF | TGTGCCAGCAGTTCTGAGGCCCCTTCCTACGAGCAGTACTTC
TRBJ1-1 | TRBV5-4 | 13 | TRBD1 | once | CASNPTGGTEAFF | TGTGCCAGCAACCCCACAGGGGGCACTGAAGCTTTCTTT
TRBJ2-3 | TRBV10-3 | 19 | - | - | CAAQGRMGSPSLFTDTQYF | TGTGCCGCCCAGGGTCGAATGGGGTCACCCTCTCTATTCACAGATACGCAGTATTTT
TRBJ2-3 | TRBV25-1 | 15 | TRBD2 | - | CASSVTSGRTDTQYF | TGTGCCAGCAGTGTCACTAGCGGGAGGACAGATACGCAGTATTTT
TRBJ1-4 | TRBV4-1 | 18 | - | - | CASSQGYREAVANEKLFF | TGCGCCAGCAGCCAAGGTTACAGGGAAGCGGTTGCTAATGAAAAACTGTTTTTT
TRBJ2-4 | TRBV18 | 15 | - | - | CASSPPRGAKNIQYF | TGTGCCAGCTCACCACCGCGCGGGGCCAAAAACATTCAGTACTTC
TRBJ2-7 | TRBV10-3 | 15 | - | - | CAISDAGKGSYEQYF | TGTGCCATCAGTGACGCGGGGAAAGGGTCCTACGAGCAGTACTTC
TRBJ2-2 | TRBV6-6 | 15 | - | once | CASSSPAGRTGELFF | TGTGCCAGCAGTTCACCGGCCGGGCGGACCGGGGAGCTGTTTTTT
TRBJ1-3 | TRBV9 | 12 | - | - | CASSESGNTIYF | TGTGCCAGCAGCGAATCAGGAAACACCATATATTTT
TRBJ1-1 | TRBV28 | 19 | TRBD1 | - | CASSLRARLRDRERTEAFF | TGTGCCAGCAGTTTGCGGGCCCGGCTACGGGACAGGGAGAGGACTGAAGCTTTCTTT
TRBJ1-2 | TRBV18 | 14 | - | - | CASSTEGRSYGYTF | TGTGCCAGCTCAACCGAGGGGAGGAGCTATGGCTACACCTTC
TRBJ1-1 | TRBV4-1 | 19 | - | once | CASSQDRSTADRRNTEAFF | TGCGCCAGCAGCCAAGACAGGTCAACGGCCGACAGAAGGAACACTGAAGCTTTCTTT
TRBJ2-1 | TRBV10-2 | 15 | TRBD1 | once | CASSPTGFSLNEQFF | TGCGCCAGCAGTCCGACAGGGTTCTCCTTGAATGAGCAGTTCTTC
TRBJ2-7 | TRBV2 | 12 | - | - | CASRELEREQYF | TGTGCCAGCAGAGAATTAGAGAGAGAGCAGTACTTC
TRBJ1-6 | TRBV2 | 14 | - | - | CASSSDRVNSPLHF | TGTGCCAGCAGTTCAGACCGGGTTAATTCACCCCTCCACTTT
TRBJ1-2 | TRBV18 | 15 | TRBD1 | - | CASSPPGTGGIGYTF | TGTGCCAGCTCACCACCTGGGACAGGGGGAATTGGCTACACCTTC
TRBJ1-2 | TRBV5-6 | 14 | TRBD1 | - | CASSSDRGHYGYTF | TGTGCCAGCAGCTCCGACAGGGGCCACTATGGCTACACCTTC
TRBJ2-3 | TRBV10-1 | 14 | - | once | CASSSQGTQDTQYF | TGCGCCAGCAGTTCACAGGGTACACAAGATACGCAGTATTTT
TRBJ2-7 | TRBV19 | 14 | TRBD1 | once | CASSTLAGGHEQYF | TGTGCCAGTAGTACCCTCGCAGGGGGCCACGAGCAGTACTTC
TRBJ1-1 | TRBV2 | 13 | - | once | CASSFEGRTEAFF | TGTGCCAGCAGTTTTGAGGGTCGGACTGAAGCTTTCTTT
TRBJ1-5 | TRBV29-1 | 13 | - | - | CSVRGSANQPQHF | TGCAGCGTCCGAGGCTCGGCGAATCAGCCCCAGCATTTT
TRBJ1-6 | TRBV7-9 | 14 | - | once | CASSQGRENSPLHF | TGTGCCAGCAGCCAGGGACGGGAGAATTCACCCCTCCACTTT
TRBJ2-3 | TRBV29-1 | 10 | - | - | CSVGDDTQYF | TGCAGCGTTGGGGACGATACGCAGTATTTT
TRBJ1-2 | TRBV18 | 13 | - | - | CASSPSLQSGYTF | TGTGCCAGCTCACCTAGCTTACAGAGTGGCTACACCTTC
TRBJ1-5 | TRBV30 | 14 | - | - | CAWTSGSGTQPQHF | TGTGCCTGGACTTCGGGGTCCGGGACTCAGCCCCAGCATTTT
TRBJ2-7 | TRBV28 | 13 | - | - | CASSLTGTPSQYF | TGTGCCAGCAGTCTAACCGGGACGCCCTCACAGTACTTC
TRBJ2-1 | TRBV6-6 | 16 | TRBD2 | once | CASSTLGGGAYNEQFF | TGTGCCAGCAGTACCCTCGGGGGGGGAGCCTACAATGAGCAGTTCTTC
TRBJ2-2 | TRBV29-1 | 13 | - | - | CSVQSLGTGELFF | TGCAGCGTCCAATCTTTGGGCACCGGGGAGCTGTTTTTT